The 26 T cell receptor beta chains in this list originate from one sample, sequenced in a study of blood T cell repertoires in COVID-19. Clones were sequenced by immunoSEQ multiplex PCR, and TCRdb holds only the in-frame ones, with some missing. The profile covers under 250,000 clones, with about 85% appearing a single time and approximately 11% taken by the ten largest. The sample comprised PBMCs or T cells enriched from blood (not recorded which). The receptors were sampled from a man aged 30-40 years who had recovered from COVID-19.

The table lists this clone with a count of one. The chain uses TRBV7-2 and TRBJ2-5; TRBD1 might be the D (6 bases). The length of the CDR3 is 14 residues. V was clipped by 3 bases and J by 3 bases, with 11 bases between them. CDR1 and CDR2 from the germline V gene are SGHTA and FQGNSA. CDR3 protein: CASSFQGQEETQYF. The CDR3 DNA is TGTGCCAGCAGCTTCCAGGGGCAGGAAGAGACCCAGTACTTC.

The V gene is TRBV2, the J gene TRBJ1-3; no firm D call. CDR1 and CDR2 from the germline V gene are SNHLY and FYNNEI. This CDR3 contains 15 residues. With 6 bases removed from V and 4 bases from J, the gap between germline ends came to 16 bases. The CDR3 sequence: CASSLGLSRGNTIYF. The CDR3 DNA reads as TGTGCCAGCAGCCTAGGACTGTCCCGGGGAAACACCATATATTTT.

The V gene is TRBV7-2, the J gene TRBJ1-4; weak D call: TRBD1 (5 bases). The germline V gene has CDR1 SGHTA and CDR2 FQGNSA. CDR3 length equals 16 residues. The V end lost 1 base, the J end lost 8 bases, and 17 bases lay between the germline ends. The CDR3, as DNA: TGTGCCAGCAGCTTAGGGGGCGGAGGGGCCGGGGAAAAACTGTTTTTT. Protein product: CASSLGGGGAGEKLFF.

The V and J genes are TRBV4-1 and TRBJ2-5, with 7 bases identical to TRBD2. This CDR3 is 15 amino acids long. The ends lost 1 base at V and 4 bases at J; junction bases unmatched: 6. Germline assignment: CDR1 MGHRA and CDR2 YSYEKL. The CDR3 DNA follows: TGCGCCAGCAGCCAAGGGTTAGCGGGCCCAGAGACCCAGTACTTC. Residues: CASSQGLAGPETQYF.

Written as DNA, the CDR3 is TGTGCCTGGAGTGCCGGACTTGCGAGATCCTACGAGCAGTACTTC. Protein: CAWSAGLARSYEQYF. V usage is TRBV30 and J usage is TRBJ2-7; tentatively, D is TRBD2 (5 bases). This CDR3 spans 15 amino acids. Germline CDR1 GTSNPN, CDR2 SVGIG (reference sequence). V lost 1 base, J lost 1 base, and 14 bases lay in between.

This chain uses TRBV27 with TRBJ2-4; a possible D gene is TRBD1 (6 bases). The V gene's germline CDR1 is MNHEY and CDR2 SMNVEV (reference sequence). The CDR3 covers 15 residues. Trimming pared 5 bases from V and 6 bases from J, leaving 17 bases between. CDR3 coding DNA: TGTGCCAGCAGTCCCCTCCGGGACATATCAAACATTCAGTACTTC. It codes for CASSPLRDISNIQYF.

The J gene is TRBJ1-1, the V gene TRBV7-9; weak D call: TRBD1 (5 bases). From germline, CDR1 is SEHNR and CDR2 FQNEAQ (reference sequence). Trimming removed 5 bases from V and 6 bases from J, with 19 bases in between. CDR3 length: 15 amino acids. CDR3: CASSHEGVIVPEAFF. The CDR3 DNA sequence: TGTGCCAGCAGCCACGAAGGGGTAATTGTGCCTGAAGCTTTCTTT.

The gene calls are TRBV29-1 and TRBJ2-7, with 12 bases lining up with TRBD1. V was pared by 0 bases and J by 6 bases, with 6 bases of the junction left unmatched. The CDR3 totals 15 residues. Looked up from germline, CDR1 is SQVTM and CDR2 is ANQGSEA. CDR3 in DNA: TGCAGCGTTGAAGATTGGGACAGGGGGCCGGCCGAGCAGTACTTC. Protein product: CSVEDWDRGPAEQYF.

Here the CDR3 reads CASSSPGQSSGNTIYF. The CDR3 DNA is TGTGCCAGCAGTTCGCCCGGACAGTCCTCTGGAAACACCATATATTTT. This chain links TRBV6-5 with TRBJ1-3, with D tentatively TRBD1 (6 bases). The germline CDR1 and CDR2 sequences are MNHEY and SVGAGI. V was pared by 4 bases and J by 0 bases, with 13 bases between. The CDR3 covers 16 residues.

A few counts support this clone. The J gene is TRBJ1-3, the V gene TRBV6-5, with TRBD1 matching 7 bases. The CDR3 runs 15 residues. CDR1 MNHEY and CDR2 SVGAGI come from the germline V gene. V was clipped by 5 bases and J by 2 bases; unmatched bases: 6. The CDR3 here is CASSRQGNAGNTIYF. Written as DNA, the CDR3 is TGTGCCAGCAGTCGACAGGGAAACGCTGGAAACACCATATATTTT.

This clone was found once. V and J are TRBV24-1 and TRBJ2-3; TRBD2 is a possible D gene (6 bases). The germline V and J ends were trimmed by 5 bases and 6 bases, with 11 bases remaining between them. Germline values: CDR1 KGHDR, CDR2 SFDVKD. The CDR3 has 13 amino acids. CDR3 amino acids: CATSGGMRDTQYF. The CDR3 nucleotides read TGTGCCACCAGTGGCGGGATGAGGGATACGCAGTATTTT.

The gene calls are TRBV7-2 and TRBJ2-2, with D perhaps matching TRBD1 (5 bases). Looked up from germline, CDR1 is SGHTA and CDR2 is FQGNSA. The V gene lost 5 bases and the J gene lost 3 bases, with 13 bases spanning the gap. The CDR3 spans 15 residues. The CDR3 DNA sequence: TGTGCCAGCAGCCCCCGGCAGGGCTACACCGGGGAGCTGTTTTTT. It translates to CASSPRQGYTGELFF.

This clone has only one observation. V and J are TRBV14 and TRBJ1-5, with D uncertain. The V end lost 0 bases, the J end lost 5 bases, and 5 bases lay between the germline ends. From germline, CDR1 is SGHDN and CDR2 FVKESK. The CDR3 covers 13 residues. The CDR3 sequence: CASSQDLDQPQHF. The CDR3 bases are TGTGCCAGCAGCCAAGATCTAGATCAGCCCCAGCATTTT. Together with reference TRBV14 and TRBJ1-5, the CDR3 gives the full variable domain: EAGVTQFPSHSVIEKGQTVTLRCDPISGHDNLYWYRRVMGKEIKFLLHFVKESKQDESGMPNNRFLAERTGGTYSTLKVQPAELEDSGVYFCASSQDLDQPQHFGDGTRLSIL.

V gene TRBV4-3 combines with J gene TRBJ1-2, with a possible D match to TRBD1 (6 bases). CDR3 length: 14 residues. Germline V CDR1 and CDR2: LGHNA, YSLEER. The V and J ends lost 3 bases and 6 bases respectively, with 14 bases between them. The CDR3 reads CASSHADPGDGYTF. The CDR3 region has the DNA TGCGCCAGCAGCCATGCCGACCCAGGGGATGGCTACACCTTC.

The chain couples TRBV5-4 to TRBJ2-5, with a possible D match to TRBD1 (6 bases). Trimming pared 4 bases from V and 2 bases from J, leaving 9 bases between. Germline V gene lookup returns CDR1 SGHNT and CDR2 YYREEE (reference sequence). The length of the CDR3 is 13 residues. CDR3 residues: CASSPTGQETQYF. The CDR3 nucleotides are TGTGCCAGCAGCCCGACAGGACAAGAGACCCAGTACTTC.

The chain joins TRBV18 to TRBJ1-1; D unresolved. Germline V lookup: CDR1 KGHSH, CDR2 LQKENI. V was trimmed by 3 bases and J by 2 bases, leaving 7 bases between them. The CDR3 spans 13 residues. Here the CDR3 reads CASSPSGNTEAFF. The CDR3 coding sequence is TGTGCCAGCTCACCTTCAGGAAACACTGAAGCTTTCTTT.

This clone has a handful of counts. In DNA form, the CDR3 reads TGCGCCAGCAGCAATCCAACAGGGGGTCGTGGCTACACCTTC. Translating gives CASSNPTGGRGYTF. The V and J genes are TRBV4-1 and TRBJ1-2; TRBD1 aligns across 8 bases. Germline loops: CDR1 MGHRA, CDR2 YSYEKL. Trimming at V came to 5 bases and at J to 7 bases, leaving 9 bases not matched to a gene. The CDR3 is 14 amino acids.

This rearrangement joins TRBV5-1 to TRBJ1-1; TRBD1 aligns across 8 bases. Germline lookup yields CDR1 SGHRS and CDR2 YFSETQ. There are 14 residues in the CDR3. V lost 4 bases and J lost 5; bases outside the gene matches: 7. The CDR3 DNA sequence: TGCGCCAGCAGCACCGGACAGGGAGGAACTGAAGCTTTCTTT. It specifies CASSTGQGGTEAFF.

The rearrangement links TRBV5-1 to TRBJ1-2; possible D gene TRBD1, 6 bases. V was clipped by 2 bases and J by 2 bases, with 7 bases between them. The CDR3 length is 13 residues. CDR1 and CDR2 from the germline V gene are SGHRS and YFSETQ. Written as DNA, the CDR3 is TGCGCCAGCAGCTTTCAGGGGAACTATGGCTACACCTTC. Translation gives CASSFQGNYGYTF.

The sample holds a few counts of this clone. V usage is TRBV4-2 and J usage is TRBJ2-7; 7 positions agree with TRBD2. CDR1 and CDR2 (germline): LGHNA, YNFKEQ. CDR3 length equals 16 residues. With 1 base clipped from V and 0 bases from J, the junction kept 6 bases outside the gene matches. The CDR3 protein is CASSQGTGTTSYEQYF. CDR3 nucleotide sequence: TGTGCCAGCAGCCAAGGAACCGGGACTACCTCCTACGAGCAGTACTTC.

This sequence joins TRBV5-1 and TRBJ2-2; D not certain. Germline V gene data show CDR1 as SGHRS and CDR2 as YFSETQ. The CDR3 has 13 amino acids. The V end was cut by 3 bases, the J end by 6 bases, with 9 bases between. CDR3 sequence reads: CASSSQTPGELFF. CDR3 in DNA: TGCGCCAGCAGCTCCCAAACACCCGGGGAGCTGTTTTTT.

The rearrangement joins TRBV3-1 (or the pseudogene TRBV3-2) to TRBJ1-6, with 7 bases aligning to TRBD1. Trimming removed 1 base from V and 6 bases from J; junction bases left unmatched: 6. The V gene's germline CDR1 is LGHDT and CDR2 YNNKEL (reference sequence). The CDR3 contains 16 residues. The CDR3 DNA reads TGTGCCAGCAGCCAAGTCGGGACAGTCACTAATTCACCCCTCCACTTT. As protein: CASSQVGTVTNSPLHF.

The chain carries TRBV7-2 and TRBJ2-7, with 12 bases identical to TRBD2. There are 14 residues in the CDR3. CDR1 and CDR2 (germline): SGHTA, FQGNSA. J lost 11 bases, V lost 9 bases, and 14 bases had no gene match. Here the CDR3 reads CASKSPGLAGLEYF. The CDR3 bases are TGTGCCAGTAAGTCCCCGGGACTAGCGGGTCTCGAGTACTTC.

This chain's CDR3 is CASSQELSSPLHF. The CDR3 DNA is TGCGCCAGCAGCCAAGAATTGAGTTCACCCCTCCACTTT. V is TRBV4-3 and J is TRBJ1-6; D call uncertain. In germline, CDR1 is LGHNA, CDR2 YSLEER. V was cut by 0 bases and J by 9 bases, with 6 bases left in between. This CDR3 is 13 amino acids long.

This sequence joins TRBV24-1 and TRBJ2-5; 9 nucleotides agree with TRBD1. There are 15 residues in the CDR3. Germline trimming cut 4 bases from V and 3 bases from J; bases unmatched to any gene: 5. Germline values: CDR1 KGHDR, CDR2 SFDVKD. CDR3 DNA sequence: TGTGCCACCAGTGAGTCCGGGACAGGGAAAGAGACCCAGTACTTC. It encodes CATSESGTGKETQYF.

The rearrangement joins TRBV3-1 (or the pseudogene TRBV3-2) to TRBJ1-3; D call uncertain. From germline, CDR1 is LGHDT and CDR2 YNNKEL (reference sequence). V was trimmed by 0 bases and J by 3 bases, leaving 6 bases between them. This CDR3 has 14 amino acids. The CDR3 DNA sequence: TGTGCCAGCAGCCAAGAGCACAGTGGAAACACCATATATTTT. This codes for CASSQEHSGNTIYF.